This T cell receptor (beta chain) derives from a study of OX40 agonist ivuxolimab in advanced cancers. Produced via immunoSEQ multiplex PCR; TCRdb's table is partial and in-frame only. This table holds about 98,000 clones, around nine tenths found once. Germline V gene lookup returns CDR1 SQVTM and CDR2 ANQGSEA. V lost 6 bases, J lost 2 bases, and 13 bases lay in between. The CDR3 loop spans 13 amino acids. This clonotype was obtained from an adult with an advanced solid tumor such as melanoma, head and neck, liver or kidney cancer. Sequencing was performed on CD4+ or CD8+ T cells sorted from blood, taken in a trial of the OX40 agonist ivuxolimab. The gene calls are TRBV29-1 and TRBJ2-5, with D possibly matching TRBD2 (5 bases). The CDR3, as DNA: TGCAGCGTGTCCCGGGAACCTCAAGAGACCCAGTACTTC. Amino acid sequence: CSVSREPQETQYF.